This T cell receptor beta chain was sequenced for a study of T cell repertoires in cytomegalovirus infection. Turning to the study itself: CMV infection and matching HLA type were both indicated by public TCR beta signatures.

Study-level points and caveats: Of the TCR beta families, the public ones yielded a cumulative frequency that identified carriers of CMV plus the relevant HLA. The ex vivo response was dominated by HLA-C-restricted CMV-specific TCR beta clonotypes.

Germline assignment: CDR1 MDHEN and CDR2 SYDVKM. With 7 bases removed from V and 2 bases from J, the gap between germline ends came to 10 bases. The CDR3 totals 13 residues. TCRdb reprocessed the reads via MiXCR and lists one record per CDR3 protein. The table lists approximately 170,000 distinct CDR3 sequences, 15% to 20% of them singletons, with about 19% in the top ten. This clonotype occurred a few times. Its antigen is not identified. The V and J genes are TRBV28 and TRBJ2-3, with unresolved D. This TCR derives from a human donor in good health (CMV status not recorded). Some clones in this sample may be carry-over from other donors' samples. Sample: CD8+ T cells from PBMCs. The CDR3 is CASINRNTDTQYF. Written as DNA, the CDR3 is TGTGCCAGCATAAATAGGAACACAGATACGCAGTATTTT.